Presented here are 14 T cell receptor beta chains from one specimen sequenced in a study of OX40 agonist ivuxolimab in advanced cancers. The method was immunoSEQ multiplex PCR; TCRdb's version includes in-frame clones alone and lacks a portion of them. The profile shows 85,000 or so clones, around 85% of them singletons. The starting material was CD4+ or CD8+ T cells sorted from blood, obtained in a trial of the OX40 agonist ivuxolimab. The receptors shown here come from an adult with an advanced solid tumor such as melanoma, head and neck, liver or kidney cancer.

The V gene is TRBV5-5, the J gene TRBJ2-5; tentatively, D is TRBD2 (6 bases). The J call is uncertain, as TRBJ2-7 better fits the DNA end. The germline gives CDR1 SGHKS, CDR2 YYEKEE (reference sequence). The CDR3 extends over 13 amino acids. CDR3 loop: CASSFGTAHEQYF. DNA of the CDR3: TGTGCCAGCAGCTTCGGGACTGCCCACGAGCAGTACTTC.

The chain uses TRBV13 and TRBJ1-6, with D hard to call. CDR1 is PRHDT and CDR2 is FYEKMQ in the germline V gene (reference sequence). The CDR3 has 17 amino acids. Trimming shortened V by 1 base and J by 3 bases, and 13 bases separated the two germline ends. CDR3 loop: CASSLVTVLGYNSPLHF. The CDR3 region has the DNA TGTGCCAGCAGCTTAGTAACCGTTTTGGGCTATAATTCACCCCTCCACTTT.

CDR3 DNA: TGTGCCAGCAGTTCTGCCCCGGGGGGGCGGAACTATGGCTACACCTTC. It encodes CASSSAPGGRNYGYTF. The chain couples TRBV6-5 to TRBJ1-2; D possibly corresponds to TRBD1 (6 bases). Trimming removed 4 bases at V and 2 bases at J, with 17 bases between. Germline CDR1 and CDR2: MNHEY and SVGAGI. This CDR3 contains 16 residues.

In this sample, this clone turned up once. The chain combines TRBV29-1 with TRBJ1-1; D perhaps matches TRBD1 (5 bases). Germline V gene lookup returns CDR1 SQVTM and CDR2 ANQGSEA. Between the trimmed V and J ends, which lost 1 base and 5 bases, there was a span of 11 bases. The CDR3 is made up of 13 amino acids. The CDR3 DNA is TGCAGCGTTGAAGGCGGGGCGGCGACTGAAGCTTTCTTT. Its translation is CSVEGGAATEAFF. Variable domain in full (rest from reference TRBV29-1 and TRBJ1-1): SAVISQKPSRDICQRGTSLTIQCQVDSQVTMMFWYRQQPGQSLTLIATANQGSEATYESGFVIDKFPISRPNLTFSTLTVSNMSPEDSSIYLCSVEGGAATEAFFGQGTRLTVV.

The chain has TRBV29-1 and TRBJ1-1, with TRBD1 as a possible D gene (6 bases). CDR3 length: 16 amino acids. From germline, CDR1 is SQVTM and CDR2 ANQGSEA. The ends were cut back, 6 bases at V and 0 bases at J, with 20 bases in the middle. CDR3 in DNA: TGCAGCGTGAACCCTAGGGGGAAGAAGGTGAACACTGAAGCTTTCTTT. Translating it yields CSVNPRGKKVNTEAFF.

This sequence joins TRBV6-6 and TRBJ1-5, with D possibly TRBD1 on 5 matching bases. Trimming stripped 6 bases from V and 1 base from J, with 13 bases between. Germline CDR1 MNHNY, CDR2 SVGAGI (reference sequence). This CDR3 is 15 amino acids long. The CDR3 here is CASSAGDGSNQPQHF. CDR3 bases: TGTGCCAGCAGCGCGGGGGATGGAAGCAATCAGCCCCAGCATTTT.

The J gene is TRBJ2-1, the V gene TRBV5-6; 7 nucleotides line up with TRBD2. The CDR3 has 18 residues. The J segment lost 2 bases and the V segment lost 0 bases, leaving 11 bases of the junction unmatched. The V gene's germline CDR1 is SGHDT and CDR2 YYEEEE. CDR3 sequence: CASSLERGGSLPYNEQFF. In DNA, the CDR3 is TGTGCCAGCAGCTTGGAGCGGGGCGGCTCCCTCCCCTACAATGAGCAGTTCTTC.

J is TRBJ1-5 and V is TRBV5-8; weak D call: TRBD1 (5 bases). The CDR3 length is 17 residues. Trimming pared 1 base from V and 5 bases from J, leaving 19 bases between. Germline lookup yields CDR1 SGHTS and CDR2 YDEGEE. The CDR3 protein is CASSLFPNTGGYQPQHF. CDR3 nucleotides: TGTGCCAGCAGCTTGTTCCCAAATACGGGGGGTTATCAGCCCCAGCATTTT.

This sequence joins TRBV19 and TRBJ2-3; 9 bases are a match to TRBD2. With 5 bases clipped from V and 1 base from J, the junction kept 7 bases outside the gene matches. The CDR3 consists of 16 residues. Germline assignment: CDR1 LNHDA and CDR2 SQIVND (reference sequence). CDR3 in DNA: TGTGCCAGTAGTGTTATAGCGGGGGCCGGCACAGATACGCAGTATTTT. Residues: CASSVIAGAGTDTQYF. Combining the CDR3 with reference TRBV19 and TRBJ2-3 gives the whole variable domain DGGITQSPKYLFRKEGQNVTLSCEQNLNHDAMYWYRQDPGQGLRLIYYSQIVNDFQKGDIAEGYSVSREKKESFPLTVTSAQKNPTAFYLCASSVIAGAGTDTQYFGPGTRLTVL.

The chain carries TRBV9 and TRBJ1-6, with D hard to call. CDR3 length: 15 amino acids. Germline V CDR1 and CDR2: SGDLS, YYNGEE. The V gene lost 0 bases and the J gene lost 8 bases, with 12 bases spanning the gap. The CDR3 loop reads CASSVVSGSHSPLHF. The CDR3 DNA reads TGTGCCAGCAGCGTAGTTTCCGGGAGCCATTCACCCCTCCACTTT.

V is TRBV6-5 and J is TRBJ2-5; D is uncertain. The germline gives CDR1 MNHEY, CDR2 SVGAGI. V lost 3 bases to trimming and J lost 5 bases, with 1 base between them. The CDR3 consists of 10 residues. The CDR3: CASSYETQYF. In nucleotides, the CDR3 is TGTGCCAGCAGTTATGAGACCCAGTACTTC.

The V and J genes are TRBV9 and TRBJ2-6; 7 bases are shared with TRBD2. The germline V gene has CDR1 SGDLS and CDR2 YYNGEE. With V trimmed by 5 bases and J by 1 base, 12 bases remained unmatched. CDR3 size: 18 residues. The DNA of the CDR3 is TGTGCCAGCAGTGCCGGACTAGGAGTTCCTTCTGGGGCCAACGTCCTGACTTTC. This gives the protein CASSAGLGVPSGANVLTF. Filled out from reference TRBV9 and TRBJ2-6, the complete variable domain reads DSGVTQTPKHLITATGQRVTLRCSPRSGDLSVYWYQQSLDQGLQFLIQYYNGEERAKGNILERFSAQQFPDLHSELNLSSLELGDSALYFCASSAGLGVPSGANVLTFGAGSRLTVL.

This sequence joins TRBV7-6 and TRBJ2-7, with 7 bases matching TRBD2. The V and J ends lost 2 bases and 0 bases, in that order; junction bases with no gene match: 1. The CDR3 has 14 amino acids. Per germline, CDR1 SGHVS and CDR2 FNYEAQ. CDR3 protein: CASSLPGGSYEQYF. The CDR3 coding sequence is TGTGCCAGCAGCTTACCGGGGGGCTCCTACGAGCAGTACTTC.

J is TRBJ2-2 and V is TRBV5-1; a possible D gene is TRBD2 (6 bases). There are 18 residues in the CDR3. V was pared by 3 bases and J by 2 bases, with 20 bases between. Germline CDR1 reads SGHRS; CDR2 reads YFSETQ. The CDR3 DNA follows: TGCGCCAGCAGCTACAATCCCTTAGCGGACCCAAACACCGGGGAGCTGTTTTTT. Its protein is CASSYNPLADPNTGELFF.